This record looks at one T cell receptor beta chain sequence and its context. Antigen unknown. Generated by immunoSEQ multiplex PCR, the TCRdb table keeps only in-frame clones and is missing some. The repertoire holds about 410,000 clones, 92% seen once, with about 1.7% in the top ten. These data belong to a study of Ad26.COV2.S vaccination and SARS-CoV-2 variants. Study-wide findings and caveats: Individuals receiving vaccine had higher spike-specific TCR breadth than placebo recipients did.

Treatment defined: some 20 received Ad26.COV2.S at low or high dose, single or two shots; about 5 received placebo; per-sample allocation not given. The investigators took samples on day 63 after the first vaccine or placebo injection. The sample came from a Boston adult aged 18-55 years. The sequence derives from a person aged 18-60 years who received the Ad26.COV2.S COVID-19 vaccine or a placebo. The sequences come from peripheral blood, collected in a trial of Ad26.COV2.S vaccine versus placebo.

DNA of the CDR3: TGTGCCAGCAGCCCACTTGCAGCGGGGGGGCCGTGGGAGCAGTACTTC. The encoded protein is CASSPLAAGGPWEQYF. V usage is TRBV7-9 and J usage is TRBJ2-7, with 10 positions matching TRBD2. V was pared by 5 bases and J by 7 bases, with 14 bases of the junction left unmatched. The CDR3 covers 16 residues. CDR1 is SEHNR and CDR2 is FQNEAQ in the germline V gene (reference sequence). Using reference TRBV7-9 and TRBJ2-7 for the parts outside the CDR3, the full variable domain is DTGVSQNPRHKITKRGQNVTFRCDPISEHNRLYWYRQTLGQGPEFLTYFQNEAQLEKSRLLSDRFSAERPKGSFSTLEIQRTEQGDSAMYLCASSPLAAGGPWEQYFGPGTRLTVT.